The next 22 T cell receptor beta chains were all read from a single sample in a study of PD-L1 blockade in urothelial cancer. Time point described: peripheral blood 6 weeks after treatment start. Using immunoSEQ multiplex PCR, the repertoire was profiled, and TCRdb retains in-frame clones only, with some absent. The repertoire holds some 22,000 clones, with more than 75% as singletons. The starting material was PBMCs, obtained around atezolizumab (anti-PD-L1) treatment. All receptors derive from a woman aged 60-70 years with urothelial cancer.

This chain links TRBV28 with TRBJ1-3, with 8 positions matching TRBD1. V shed 6 bases and J 4 bases; nucleotides not matched to a gene: 5. There are 14 residues in the CDR3. Germline V gives CDR1 MDHEN, CDR2 SYDVKM. The CDR3 protein is CASSHRDRGNTIYF. CDR3 sequence (DNA): TGTGCCAGCAGCCACCGGGACAGGGGAAACACCATATATTTT.

This chain connects TRBV5-6 to TRBJ2-3; TRBD1 aligns across 7 bases. The CDR3 spans 15 residues. The ends lost 6 bases at V and 0 bases at J; junction bases unmatched: 7. The V gene's germline CDR1 is SGHDT and CDR2 YYEEEE. The CDR3 loop is CASTGWTGSTDTQYF. CDR3 nucleotides: TGTGCCAGCACCGGGTGGACAGGCAGCACAGATACGCAGTATTTT.

V gene TRBV5-4 combines with J gene TRBJ2-2; weak D call: TRBD2 (6 bases). Germline loops: CDR1 SGHNT, CDR2 YYREEE (reference sequence). This CDR3 has 15 amino acids. The V end was cut by 5 bases, the J end by 1 base, with 12 bases between. This chain's CDR3 is CASSPYSGNTGELFF. CDR3 sequence (DNA): TGTGCCAGCAGTCCGTATAGCGGGAACACCGGGGAGCTGTTTTTT.

The rearrangement links TRBV6-5 to TRBJ2-5; 7 positions match TRBD2. Trimming cost V 4 bases and J 2 bases; bases outside gene matches: 7. Germline V gene lookup returns CDR1 MNHEY and CDR2 SVGAGI. The CDR3 extends over 15 amino acids. The CDR3 coding sequence is TGTGCCAGCAGTTCCCACGGGGGGATTCAAGAGACCCAGTACTTC. Its translation: CASSSHGGIQETQYF.

The chain is built from TRBV14 and TRBJ1-2; D call uncertain. CDR1 is SGHDN, CDR2 FVKESK, per germline. V lost 2 bases and J lost 4, with 8 bases in between. The CDR3 covers 13 residues. The CDR3 coding sequence is TGTGCCAGCAGCCAAACTCCTGGCTATGGCTACACCTTC. Translating it yields CASSQTPGYGYTF.

The CDR3 DNA sequence: TGTGCCAGCAACCCACAGGGGGGTACCGGGGAGCTGTTTTTT. Amino acid sequence: CASNPQGGTGELFF. The chain has TRBV5-5 and TRBJ2-2, with 8 bases aligning to TRBD1. CDR3 length: 14 amino acids. With V trimmed by 6 bases and J by 5 bases, 6 bases remained unmatched. CDR1 and CDR2 from the germline V gene are SGHKS and YYEKEE (reference sequence).

This chain connects TRBV18 to TRBJ1-2; 11 nucleotides line up with TRBD1. Trimming removed 4 bases from V and 4 bases from J; junction bases left unmatched: 8. The CDR3 has 16 amino acids. Per the germline V gene, CDR1 is KGHSH and CDR2 is LQKENI. CDR3 residues: CASSRFGQGAIYGYTF. The CDR3 region has the DNA TGTGCCAGCTCACGCTTTGGACAGGGGGCAATCTATGGCTACACCTTC.

V usage is TRBV5-1 and J usage is TRBJ1-2, with 7 bases fitting TRBD1. CDR1 is SGHRS and CDR2 is YFSETQ in the germline V gene. The CDR3 length is 14 residues. Germline trimming cut 4 bases from V and 6 bases from J; bases unmatched to any gene: 9. CDR3 residues: CASSLTGTDDGYTF. CDR3 coding DNA: TGCGCCAGCAGCCTAACCGGGACAGATGATGGCTACACCTTC. Full variable domain (rest looked up from reference TRBV5-1 and TRBJ1-2): KAGVTQTPRYLIKTRGQQVTLSCSPISGHRSVSWYQQTPGQGLQFLFEYFSETQRNKGNFPGRFSGRQFSNSRSEMNVSTLELGDSALYLCASSLTGTDDGYTFGSGTRLTVV.

In its sample, this clone was seen a few times. The chain employs TRBV10-3 and TRBJ2-1; TRBD2 matches at 11 bases. The trim removed 3 bases at V and 10 bases at J, leaving 17 bases unmatched. Germline loops: CDR1 ENHRY, CDR2 SYGVKD. There are 18 residues in the CDR3. DNA of the CDR3: TGTGCCATCAGTGACGGGACTAGCGGTACCTATCTATTAGGAGAGCAGTTCTTC. Protein sequence: CAISDGTSGTYLLGEQFF.

The CDR3 loop reads CASTKADTEAFF. The DNA for the CDR3 is TGTGCCAGCACCAAAGCGGACACTGAAGCTTTCTTT. This rearrangement joins TRBV6-6 to TRBJ1-1; D is unresolved. In germline, CDR1 is MNHNY, CDR2 SVGAGI (reference sequence). The ends were cut back, 7 bases at V and 3 bases at J, with 9 bases in the middle. The CDR3 is made up of 12 amino acids.

This clone was found once. V usage is TRBV7-8 and J usage is TRBJ1-5; a weak D match, TRBD1 (5 bases). Germline CDR1 is SGHVS and CDR2 is FQNEAQ. The CDR3 is 13 amino acids. The germline V and J ends were trimmed by 1 base and 5 bases, with 6 bases remaining between them. The CDR3 is CASSLGRDQPQHF. CDR3 in DNA: TGTGCCAGCAGCTTAGGCAGGGATCAGCCCCAGCATTTT.

This clone was detected only once. This rearrangement joins TRBV28 to TRBJ2-3, with D perhaps matching TRBD1 (6 bases). Trimming took off 1 base at V and 0 bases at J, with 8 bases between the two ends. Germline assignment: CDR1 MDHEN and CDR2 SYDVKM. This CDR3 is 15 amino acids long. The CDR3 DNA reads TGTGCCAGCAGTTTATCAGGGGTTAGCACAGATACGCAGTATTTT. It translates to CASSLSGVSTDTQYF.

The V and J genes are TRBV9 and TRBJ1-1; maybe TRBD1 (6 bases). CDR1 is SGDLS and CDR2 is YYNGEE in the germline V gene. Trimming removed 0 bases from V and 8 bases from J, with 17 bases in between. The CDR3 is 15 amino acids. The CDR3: CASSVVPDRLMEAFF. DNA for the CDR3: TGTGCCAGCAGCGTAGTTCCGGACAGATTAATGGAAGCTTTCTTT.

The chain combines TRBV6-5 with TRBJ2-2, with 9 positions matching TRBD1. CDR1 is MNHEY, CDR2 SVGAGI, per germline. The CDR3 length is 14 residues. With 5 bases clipped from V and 4 bases from J, the junction kept 2 bases outside the gene matches. CDR3 sequence reads: CASSRDRVTGELFF. The DNA of the CDR3 is TGTGCCAGCAGTCGGGACAGGGTCACCGGGGAGCTGTTTTTT.

This chain links TRBV19 with TRBJ2-7, with D hard to call. Germline V gene lookup returns CDR1 LNHDA and CDR2 SQIVND (reference sequence). The CDR3 loop spans 13 amino acids. Trimming pared 5 bases from V and 1 base from J, leaving 9 bases between. Here the CDR3 DNA reads TGTGCCAGTAGTTCTCAGGTTTCCTACGAGCAGTACTTC. This codes for CASSSQVSYEQYF. The full variable domain, completed using reference TRBV19 and TRBJ2-7, is DGGITQSPKYLFRKEGQNVTLSCEQNLNHDAMYWYRQDPGQGLRLIYYSQIVNDFQKGDIAEGYSVSREKKESFPLTVTSAQKNPTAFYLCASSSQVSYEQYFGPGTRLTVT.

The CDR3 protein is CASTLRDIAYNEQFF. As DNA, the CDR3 is TGCGCCAGCACCCTCCGGGACATAGCCTACAATGAGCAGTTCTTC. The rearrangement links TRBV5-1 to TRBJ2-1; weak D call: TRBD1 (6 bases). V lost 6 bases and J lost 2, with 15 bases in between. Germline assignment: CDR1 SGHRS and CDR2 YFSETQ. This CDR3 contains 15 residues.

In nucleotides, the CDR3 is TGCAGCGGACTCTTAAGCTCCTACGAGCAGTACTTC. It encodes CSGLLSSYEQYF. The rearrangement joins TRBV29-1 to TRBJ2-7, with D hard to call. Trimming shortened V by 7 bases and J by 0 bases, and 10 bases separated the two germline ends. The germline V gene encodes CDR1 SQVTM and CDR2 ANQGSEA. CDR3 length: 12 amino acids.

This clone has a handful of counts. The rearrangement joins TRBV9 to TRBJ1-1; 7 positions agree with TRBD1. Germline CDR1 reads SGDLS; CDR2 reads YYNGEE. The CDR3 is made up of 17 amino acids. Trimming at V came to 0 bases and at J to 2 bases, leaving 10 bases not matched to a gene. The CDR3 DNA follows: TGTGCCAGCAGCGTAGGACACCAGGGGACAGCTAACACTGAAGCTTTCTTT. It encodes CASSVGHQGTANTEAFF. The whole variable domain, remainder taken from reference TRBV9 and TRBJ1-1, is DSGVTQTPKHLITATGQRVTLRCSPRSGDLSVYWYQQSLDQGLQFLIQYYNGEERAKGNILERFSAQQFPDLHSELNLSSLELGDSALYFCASSVGHQGTANTEAFFGQGTRLTVV.

The J gene is TRBJ2-5, the V gene TRBV4-3, with TRBD2 matching over 12 bases. Germline trimming cut 1 base from V and 3 bases from J; bases unmatched to any gene: 6. CDR3 length equals 17 residues. Germline assignment: CDR1 LGHNA and CDR2 YSLEER. The CDR3 DNA follows: TGCGCCAGCAGCCAAGGCCTAGCGGGGGGGCCGGAAGAGACCCAGTACTTC. Translation: CASSQGLAGGPEETQYF.

This rearrangement joins TRBV28 to TRBJ1-1, with a possible D match to TRBD1 (6 bases). The CDR3 is 15 amino acids. V lost 5 bases and J 2 bases, leaving 15 bases between the germline ends. CDR1 and CDR2 from the germline V gene are MDHEN and SYDVKM. The CDR3 loop is CASSPQGGVNTEAFF. The CDR3 DNA reads TGTGCCAGCAGTCCACAGGGTGGGGTTAACACTGAAGCTTTCTTT.

The chain couples TRBV7-9 to TRBJ2-7; 11 positions match TRBD1. The V and J ends lost 5 bases and 6 bases, in that order; junction bases with no gene match: 9. The CDR3 is 15 amino acids. CDR1 and CDR2 from the germline V gene are SEHNR and FQNEAQ (reference sequence). CDR3 nucleotide sequence: TGTGCCAGCAGCCCCTCCGGGACAGGGGGTTTCGAGCAGTACTTC. Residues: CASSPSGTGGFEQYF.

J is TRBJ2-1 and V is TRBV10-3; TRBD2 aligns across 12 bases. The CDR3 length is 19 residues. Unmatched junction bases numbered 16, after V lost 3 bases and J lost 7 bases. Germline V gene data show CDR1 as ENHRY and CDR2 as SYGVKD. CDR3: CAISDPSLRASGRVNEQFF. CDR3 coding DNA: TGTGCCATCAGTGACCCCTCGCTTCGGGCTAGCGGGAGGGTAAATGAGCAGTTCTTC.